The clone carrying this T cell receptor (beta chain) was counted a few times. The antigen remains undetermined. None of the patients had undergone any treatment ahead of thyroid surgery. This sample is part of a study of metastatic and nonmetastatic thyroid tumors. On the study more broadly: Where malignant and benign thyroid patients were concerned, repertoires were compared across blood and tumor or nodule tissue.

Overall study findings and caveats: For both blood and tumor, malignant thyroid tumors reportedly showed significantly higher TCR beta diversity than benign nodules did.

Trimming removed 7 bases at V and 3 bases at J, with 25 bases between. Germline loops: CDR1 MDHEN, CDR2 SYDVKM. The CDR3 has 17 residues. In the original workflow: To classify distant metastasis in papillary thyroid cancer, a model was built from CDR3 differences across clinicopathological groups. TCRdb recomputed clones from the PCR reads via MiXCR. The authors' filters were not applied to this entry. The sample carries about 20,000 clones, less than 30% recorded once. Sequenced material: tumor tissue. The V gene is TRBV28, the J gene TRBJ2-7; the D call may be TRBD1 or TRBD2 (6 bases each). The receptor was derived from a female donor with papillary thyroid cancer or a benign thyroid nodule (not recorded which). Some clones in this sample may be carry-over from other donors' samples. The CDR3 DNA follows: TGTGCCAGCAACTCCTTACCACCGGGGGCGAGGGTCTACGAGCAGTACTTC. Amino acids: CASNSLPPGARVYEQYF.